This section outlines one T cell receptor (beta chain) sequence together with its context. The data stem from a study of blood T cell repertoires in COVID-19. Which cohort a participant joined came from the clinical history participants gave. The J segment lost 3 bases and the V segment lost 6 bases, leaving 7 bases of the junction unmatched. Germline CDR1 MNHEY, CDR2 SVGAGI. CDR3 length equals 14 residues. Assay: immunoSEQ multiplex PCR; the TCRdb copy retains only in-frame clones and omits some. The repertoire consists of 350,000 to 550,000 clones, with around 90% occurring once and the leading ten covering under 2%.

Sequencing was done on a sample of PBMCs or T cells enriched from blood (not recorded which). The clonotype was recovered from a woman in her late teens or twenties with acute COVID-19. This chain connects TRBV6-5 to TRBJ2-7; TRBD1 matches at 8 bases. CDR3 amino acids: CASSRGQALYEQYF. CDR3 in DNA: TGTGCCAGCAGCCGGGGACAGGCCCTCTACGAGCAGTACTTC.